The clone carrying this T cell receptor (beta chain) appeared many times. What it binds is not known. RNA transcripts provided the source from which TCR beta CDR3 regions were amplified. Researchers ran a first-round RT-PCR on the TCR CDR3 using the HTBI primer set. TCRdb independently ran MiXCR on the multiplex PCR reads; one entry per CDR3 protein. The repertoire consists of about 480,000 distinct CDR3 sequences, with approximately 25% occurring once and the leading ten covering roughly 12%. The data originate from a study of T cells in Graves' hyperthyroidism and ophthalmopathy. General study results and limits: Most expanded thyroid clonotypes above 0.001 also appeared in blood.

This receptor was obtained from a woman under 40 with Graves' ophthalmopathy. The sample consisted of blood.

The CDR3 bases are TGTGCCAGCAGGGCTGACACGAACACTGAAGCTTTCTTT. Its translation: CASRADTNTEAFF. The chain employs TRBV27 and TRBJ1-1, with D uncertain. The CDR3 contains 13 residues. V lost 6 bases and J lost 1, with 9 bases in between. CDR1 is MNHEY and CDR2 is SMNVEV in the germline V gene (reference sequence).